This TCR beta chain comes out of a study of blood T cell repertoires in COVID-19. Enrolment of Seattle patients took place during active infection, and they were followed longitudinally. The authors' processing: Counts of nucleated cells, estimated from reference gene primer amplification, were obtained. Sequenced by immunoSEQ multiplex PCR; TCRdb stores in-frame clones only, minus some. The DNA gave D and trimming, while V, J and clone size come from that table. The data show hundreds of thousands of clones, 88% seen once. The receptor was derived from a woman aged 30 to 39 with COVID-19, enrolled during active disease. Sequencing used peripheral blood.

CDR3 sequence: CATSRVVGTEAFF. CDR3 nucleotides: TGTGCCACCAGCAGAGTCGTCGGCACTGAAGCTTTCTTT. The chain has TRBV15 and TRBJ1-1; D is unclear. Germline CDR1 LNHNV, CDR2 YYDKDF (reference sequence). Trimming pared 1 base from V and 4 bases from J, leaving 7 bases between. The CDR3 spans 13 residues.